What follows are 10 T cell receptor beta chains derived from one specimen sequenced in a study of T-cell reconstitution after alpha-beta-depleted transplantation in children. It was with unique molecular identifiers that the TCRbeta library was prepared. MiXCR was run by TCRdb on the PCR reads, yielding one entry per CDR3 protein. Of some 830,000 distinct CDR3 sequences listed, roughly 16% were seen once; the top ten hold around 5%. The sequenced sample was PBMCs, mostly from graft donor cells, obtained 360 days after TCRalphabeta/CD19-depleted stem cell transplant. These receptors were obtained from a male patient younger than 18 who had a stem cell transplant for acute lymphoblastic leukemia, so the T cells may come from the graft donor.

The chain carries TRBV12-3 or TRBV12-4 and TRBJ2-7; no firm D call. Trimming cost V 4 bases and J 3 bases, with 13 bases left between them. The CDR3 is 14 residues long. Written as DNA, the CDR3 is TGTGCCAGCAGTTCATCCGACAAAATCTACGAGCAGTACTTC. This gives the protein CASSSSDKIYEQYF.

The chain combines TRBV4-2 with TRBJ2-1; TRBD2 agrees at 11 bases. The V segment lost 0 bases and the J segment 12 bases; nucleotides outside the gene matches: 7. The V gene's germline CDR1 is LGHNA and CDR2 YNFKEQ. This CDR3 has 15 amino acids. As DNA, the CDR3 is TGTGCCAGCAGCCAAGATCTGGTGCTAGCGGGGGGGCAGTTCTTC. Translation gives CASSQDLVLAGGQFF.

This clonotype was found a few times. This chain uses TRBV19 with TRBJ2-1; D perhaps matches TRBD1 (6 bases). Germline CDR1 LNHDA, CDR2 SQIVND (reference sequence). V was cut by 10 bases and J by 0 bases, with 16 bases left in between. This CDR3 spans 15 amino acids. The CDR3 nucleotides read TGTGCCATCTCTGGGGGCTCTACCTCCTACAATGAGCAGTTCTTC. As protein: CAISGGSTSYNEQFF. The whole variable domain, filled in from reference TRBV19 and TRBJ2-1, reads DGGITQSPKYLFRKEGQNVTLSCEQNLNHDAMYWYRQDPGQGLRLIYYSQIVNDFQKGDIAEGYSVSREKKESFPLTVTSAQKNPTAFYLCAISGGSTSYNEQFFGPGTRLTVL.

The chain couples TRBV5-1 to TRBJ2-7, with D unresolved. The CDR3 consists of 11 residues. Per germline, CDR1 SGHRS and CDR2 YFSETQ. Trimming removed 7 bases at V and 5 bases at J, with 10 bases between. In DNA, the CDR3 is TGCGCCAGCCGAGGCGAGGACGAGCAGTACTTC. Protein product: CASRGEDEQYF.

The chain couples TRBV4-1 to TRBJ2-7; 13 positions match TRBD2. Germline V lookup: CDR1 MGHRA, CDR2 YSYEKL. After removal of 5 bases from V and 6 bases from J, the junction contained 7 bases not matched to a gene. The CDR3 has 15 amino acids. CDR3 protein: CASSLLAGGAPEQYF. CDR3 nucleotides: TGCGCCAGCAGCTTACTAGCGGGAGGGGCCCCCGAGCAGTACTTC.

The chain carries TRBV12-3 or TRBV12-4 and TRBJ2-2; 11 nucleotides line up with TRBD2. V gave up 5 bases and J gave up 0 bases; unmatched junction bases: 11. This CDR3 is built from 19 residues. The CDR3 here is CASSLYSVLAGANTGELFF. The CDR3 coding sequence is TGTGCCAGCAGTCTGTATTCGGTACTAGCGGGAGCGAACACCGGGGAGCTGTTTTTT.

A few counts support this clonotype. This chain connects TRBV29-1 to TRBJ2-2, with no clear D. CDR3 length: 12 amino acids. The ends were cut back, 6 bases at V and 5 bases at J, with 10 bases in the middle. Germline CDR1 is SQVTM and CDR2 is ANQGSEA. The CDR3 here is CSVGRPTGELFF. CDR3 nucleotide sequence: TGCAGCGTGGGAAGACCTACCGGGGAGCTGTTTTTT.

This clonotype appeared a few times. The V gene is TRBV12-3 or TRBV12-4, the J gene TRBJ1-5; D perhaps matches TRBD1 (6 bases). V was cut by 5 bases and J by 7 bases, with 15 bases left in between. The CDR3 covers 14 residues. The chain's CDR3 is CASSASGGGQPQHF. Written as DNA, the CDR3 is TGTGCCAGCAGTGCCTCGGGGGGCGGGCAGCCCCAGCATTTT.

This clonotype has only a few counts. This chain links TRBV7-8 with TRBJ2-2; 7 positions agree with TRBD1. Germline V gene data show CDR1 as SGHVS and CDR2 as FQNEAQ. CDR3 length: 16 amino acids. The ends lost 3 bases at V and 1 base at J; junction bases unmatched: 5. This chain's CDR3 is CASSLRWTGNTGELFF. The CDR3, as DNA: TGTGCCAGCAGCTTGAGATGGACAGGGAACACCGGGGAGCTGTTTTTT.

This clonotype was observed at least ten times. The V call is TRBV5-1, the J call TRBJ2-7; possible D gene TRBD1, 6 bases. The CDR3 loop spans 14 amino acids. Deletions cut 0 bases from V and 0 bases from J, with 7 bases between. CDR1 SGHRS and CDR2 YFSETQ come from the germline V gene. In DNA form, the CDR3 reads TGCGCCAGCAGCTTGGACAGGGTCTCCTACGAGCAGTACTTC. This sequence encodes CASSLDRVSYEQYF.